This record concerns one T cell receptor beta chain sequence. The antigen is unknown. With V trimmed by 4 bases and J by 3 bases, 5 bases remained unmatched. Germline lookup yields CDR1 SGHNT and CDR2 YENEEA. This CDR3 is 15 amino acids long. 13 Jbeta primers and 60 Vbeta primers were used for the PCR. Generated by immunoSEQ multiplex PCR, the TCRdb table keeps only in-frame clones and is missing some. Counted here are 150,000 or so clones, roughly 68% occurring once; the ten biggest clones make up more than 9%. The data were taken from a study of cytomegalovirus exposure and HLA in healthy donors. Study-wide background: The Caucasian-associated ancestry cluster contained roughly four fifths of the 300 to 450 genotyped donors.

Whole-study findings and limits: Later analysis demonstrated an association between a missense DCLRE1C variant and TCR beta V- and J-gene trimming. Later work associated fewer than 20,000 TCR beta sequences with HLA alleles at 0.05 false discovery rate.

The specimen was PBMCs. The chain is built from TRBV11-3 and TRBJ2-3; 9 nucleotides agree with TRBD2. The receptor's source is a man aged 25 to 45 in good health and CMV-seropositive. CDR3 nucleotides: TGTGCCAGCAGCTATAATAGCGGGAGAACAGATACGCAGTATTTT. As protein: CASSYNSGRTDTQYF.